These 14 T cell receptor beta chains were all obtained from the same sample, sequenced in a study of tumor and adjacent non-tumor tissue in lung cancer. Three rounds of nested PCR, following a modified ARM-PCR protocol, produced the TCRbeta library. MiXCR, run by TCRdb on the multiplex PCR reads, gives a single entry per CDR3 protein. Of 81,000 or so distinct CDR3 sequences listed, around 80% are singletons. This sample's RNA came from whole unsorted tissue. Sequencing input: lung tumor tissue. The receptor set was obtained from a woman between 50 and 59 years old with non-small cell lung cancer.

About this clonotype: A much bigger clone sits one base away, suggesting this may be a read error. The conserved phenylalanine or tryptophan is not found at the CDR3 terminus, so this likely reflects a read error. The J gene is TRBJ2-2, the V gene TRBV12-3 or TRBV12-4; the D is unclear. This CDR3 region has 12 residues. In nucleotides, the CDR3 is TGTGTCAGCAGTTTTCTTAGCGGGGAGCTGTTTCTT. It codes for CVSSFLSGELFL.

With respect to this clonotype: Mismatch with germline at one junction end may stem from a read error. The genes are TRBV12-3 or TRBV12-4 and TRBJ2-5, with D maybe TRBD1 (5 bases). The CDR3 covers 14 residues. For the CDR3, the DNA is TGTGCCAGCAGCTTACTGGACACCCAAGAGACCCAGCACTTC. It yields the protein CASSLLDTQETQHF.

Notes on this clonotype: At one end, the junction sequence differs from germline, possibly due to a read error. The chain has TRBV10-3 and TRBJ2-5; D not certain. The length of the CDR3 is 12 residues. Germline V gene sequence: CDR1 ENHRY, CDR2 SYGVKD. The CDR3 DNA reads TGTGCCATCAGTGGGTGTGTAGAGACCCAGTATTTC. Translating gives CAISGCVETQYF.

Regarding this clonotype: This likely comes from a read error, as the CDR3 has no conserved phenylalanine or tryptophan at its end. The rearrangement links TRBV10-1 to TRBJ2-2, with D maybe TRBD2 (5 bases). Trimming removed 1 base from V and 3 bases from J, with 18 bases in between. CDR1 and CDR2 from the germline V gene are WNHNN and SYGVQD (reference sequence). The CDR3 has 18 residues. In DNA form, the CDR3 reads TGCGCCAGCAGTGAGTTCTCCAGCGGTAGTGTCGACACCGGGGAGCTGTTTTTA. This codes for CASSEFSSGSVDTGELFL.

This clonotype appeared a few times. A clone one base away is much larger, so this may be a read error. This sequence joins TRBV5-1 and TRBJ2-3, with a possible D match to TRBD2 (8 bases). This CDR3 region has 13 residues. The germline V gene has CDR1 SGHRS and CDR2 YFSETQ. The CDR3 bases are TGCGCCAGCAGCCGCGGGGGGACAGATATGCAGTATTTT. Protein: CASSRGGTDMQYF.

Turning to this clonotype: The junction departs from the called germline gene at one end, perhaps through a read error. The chain carries TRBV4-2 and TRBJ2-7; possibly TRBD2 for D (6 bases). The CDR3 extends over 15 amino acids. Germline assignment: CDR1 LGHNA and CDR2 YNFKEQ. CDR3 nucleotide sequence: TGCGCCAGTAGCCTAACTAACGGGAGTCTTTACGAGCAGTACTTC. This codes for CASSLTNGSLYEQYF.

A word on this clonotype: With a much larger clone just one base away, this may be a read error. The rearrangement joins TRBV4-1 to TRBJ2-7, with 11 bases lining up with TRBD2. Germline CDR1 MGHRA, CDR2 YSYEKL. CDR3 length: 19 residues. V lost 4 bases to trimming and J lost 2 bases; unmatched junction nucleotides: 16. CDR3 nucleotides: TGCGCCAGCAGCCCAAGGATCCAGGGACTAGCGGACTTTACCTACGAGCAGTACTTC. The encoded protein is CASSPRIQGLADFTYEQYF.

Remarks on this clonotype: Germline and junction disagree at one end, which may indicate a read error. The rearrangement uses TRBV20-1 and TRBJ2-1; tentative D call: TRBD2 (6 bases). The CDR3 length is 14 residues. CDR1 DFQATT and CDR2 SNEGSKA come from the germline V gene (reference sequence). The CDR3: CSARATIGRWGELF. The CDR3 DNA sequence: TGCAGTGCTAGAGCCACTATCGGGAGATGGGGTGAGCTCTTC.

The CDR3 protein is CASSGTSGNTNEQFF. The CDR3 DNA reads as TGTGCCAGTAGCGGGACTAGCGGGAACACCAATGAGCAGTTCTTC. The V call is TRBV28, the J call TRBJ2-1; 13 bases match TRBD2. This CDR3 contains 15 residues. V was pared by 9 bases and J by 6 bases, with 8 bases of the junction left unmatched. The V gene's germline CDR1 is MDHEN and CDR2 SYDVKM.

Worth noting for this clonotype: Mismatch with germline at one junction end may stem from a read error. The gene calls are TRBV11-2 and TRBJ2-2; possible D gene TRBD1, 6 bases. The germline V gene encodes CDR1 SGHAT and CDR2 FQNNGV. The CDR3 is 14 amino acids. The chain's CDR3 is CASSKDWDNGELFF. For the CDR3, the DNA is TGCGCCAGCAGCAAAGACTGGGACAACGGGGAGCTGTTTTTT.

Comment on this clonotype: Its ends do not fully match the called genes, so a read error is possible. This chain uses TRBV6-2 or TRBV6-3 with TRBJ2-7; 7 bases align to TRBD1. Germline CDR1 MNHEY, CDR2 SVGEGT. This CDR3 has 14 residues. The CDR3 DNA is TGTGCCAGCACGCCGACAGGGAATTGGTACGACCAGTACTTC. Translating it yields CASTPTGNWYDQYF.

Comments on this clonotype: Germline and junction disagree at one end, which may indicate a read error. The rearrangement uses TRBV11-1 and TRBJ2-1, with D uncertain. The germline gives CDR1 SGHAT, CDR2 FQDESV (reference sequence). The CDR3 runs 15 residues. CDR3 protein: CASSSGPSSYDEQLF. CDR3 DNA: TGTGCCAGCAGCTCTGGCCCGAGCTCCTACGATGAACAGCTCTTC.

Turning to this clonotype: A read error may account for a junction end that differs from germline. CDR3 nucleotide sequence: TGTGCCAGCAGTTTCCAGATTAACCGACAGACAATATACAATAAGCAGTTCTTC. Its translation is CASSFQINRQTIYNKQFF. The chain couples TRBV6-2 or TRBV6-3 to TRBJ2-1; TRBD1 is a possible D gene (5 bases). The germline CDR1 and CDR2 sequences are MNHEY and SVGEGT. This CDR3 is 18 amino acids long.

In this sample, this clonotype turned up once. An end of the junction does not agree with germline; a read error may underlie this. The chain recombines TRBV11-2 with TRBJ1-5; D is ambiguous. Germline V lookup: CDR1 SGHAT, CDR2 FQNNGV. The CDR3 length is 15 residues. CDR3 DNA sequence: TGTGCCAACAGCTTAGCGGGCCGAGGCAATAAGCCACAGCATTTT. Translated: CANSLAGRGNKPQHF. The full variable domain, its missing parts supplied by reference TRBV11-2 and TRBJ1-5, is EAGVAQSPRYKIIEKRQSVAFWCNPISGHATLYWYQQILGQGPKLLIQFQNNGVVDDSQLPKDRFSAERLKGVDSTLKIQPAKLEDSAVYLCANSLAGRGNKPQHFGDGTRLSIL.